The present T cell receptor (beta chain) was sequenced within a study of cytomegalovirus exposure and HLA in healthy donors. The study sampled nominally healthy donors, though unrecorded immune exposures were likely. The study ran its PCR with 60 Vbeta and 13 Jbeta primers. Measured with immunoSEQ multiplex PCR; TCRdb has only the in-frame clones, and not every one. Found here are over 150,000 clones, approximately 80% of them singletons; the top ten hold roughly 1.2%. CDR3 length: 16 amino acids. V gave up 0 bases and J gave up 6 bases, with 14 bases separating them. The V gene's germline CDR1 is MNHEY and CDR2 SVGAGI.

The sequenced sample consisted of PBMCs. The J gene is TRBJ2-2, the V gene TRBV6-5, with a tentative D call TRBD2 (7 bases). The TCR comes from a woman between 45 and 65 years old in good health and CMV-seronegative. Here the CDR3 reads CASSYSGGLLAGELFF. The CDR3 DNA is TGTGCCAGCAGTTACTCCGGGGGGCTTTTGGCCGGGGAGCTGTTTTTT.